This T cell receptor (beta chain) stems from a study of blood T cell repertoires in COVID-19. Across the study: Collection of acute and convalescent COVID-19 samples took place in the United States, Italy and Spain. PBMCs, B-cell-depleted T cells, or T cells were the source of the cDNA or gDNA that made up the material.

As processed by the authors: Amplification from reference gene primers served as the basis for estimated nucleated cell counts. Data came from immunoSEQ multiplex PCR; TCRdb stores just in-frame clones and leaves some out. The DNA was the basis for D and trimming; V, J and clone size are from that table. The sample consists of under 200,000 clones, 87% of them appearing once. This CDR3 is built from 17 residues. From germline, CDR1 is SGHTA and CDR2 FQGTGA. J was trimmed by 5 bases and V by 1 base; bases with no gene match: 6. The V and J genes are TRBV7-3 and TRBJ2-1; 12 bases agree with TRBD2. The sequenced material came from peripheral blood. This TCR came from a man aged 35-49 years with active or convalescent COVID-19. The CDR3 sequence: CASSLIGTSGRHNEQFF. As DNA, the CDR3 is TGTGCCAGCAGCTTAATTGGGACTAGCGGGCGACACAATGAGCAGTTCTTC.